The entry that follows covers one T cell receptor (beta chain) sequence. The clone's antigen remains unknown. The record has no base qualities; no much larger clone is one base away. The sample belongs to a study of T-cell memory formation after mild COVID-19 (dated by TCRdb to the early 2020s). The study in broad terms: TCR sequence clusters from the two donors were largely donor specific. The cohort was made up of two young adult volunteers, one female and one male, who were previously healthy. T-cell clones expanding and contracting after mild COVID-19 in two donors were tracked by longitudinal TCRalpha and TCRbeta repertoire sequencing.

PBMCs were isolated by Ficoll-Paque density gradient centrifugation. There are 14 amino acids in the CDR3, from cysteine to phenylalanine inclusive. The sequence is cut down to CDR3 DNA, 42 bases in frame from base 1. V has 7 bases trimmed and J has 5 bases trimmed; junction bases matching no gene number 9. Sequencing took place on an Illumina NovaSeq 6000. cDNA libraries for TCRalpha and TCRbeta were prepared by 5'RACE using constant-segment primers, with sample barcodes and unique molecular identifiers added. Trizol reagent was used to extract RNA from every sample. Libraries were amplified in two PCR steps, with a second sample barcode and Illumina TruSeq adapters added in the second step. The libraries were sequenced on an Illumina NovaSeq using 2 x 150 bp paired-end reads. For the original study's pipeline: Reads were demultiplexed and collapsed into UMI-guided consensus sequences with migec v1.2.7. Using mixcr v2.1.11, UMI consensuses were aligned to TRA and TRB V and J templates and then assembled into clonotypes. A clonotype was counted as expanded or contracted only if both edgeR and NoisET called the change significant, with noise models trained on biological replicates. For edgeR calls, a false discovery rate-adjusted p below 0.01 and a log2 fold-change threshold of 1 were applied. PCA with hierarchical clustering of max-normalized trajectories of the 1000 most abundant clonotypes was used as exploratory dynamics analysis. Each responding clone was given a CD4 or CD8 phenotype based on the CD4+ and CD8+ repertoires, which had been sequenced separately. The raw public data were reprocessed by TCRdb itself: fastp quality trimming at Q25, MiXCR clonotype calling, in-frame beta chains only. Identical CDR3 protein sequences are pooled into one entry, listed with their most common genes and DNA. These V and J calls rely on TCRdb rather than the paper's analysis. In all, the sample holds 450,000 or so distinct CDR3 sequences, and 20% to 30% of those were seen once. The top ten clonotypes cover around 12% of the sample.

Paper-wide results and their limitations: Contracting CD4+ clones turned up mainly in the CM and EM memory subsets, whereas EMRA was where CD8+ clones were enriched. Some responding clones were detected in pre-infection memory, suggesting pre-existing cross-reactive memory T cells joined the SARS-CoV-2 response. The study covered only a couple of mild cases, and larger cohorts including severe cases with pre-infection samples were considered necessary. Clones contracting from day 15 to 85 had balanced CD4/CD8 phenotypes, while a second wave expanding from day 15 to 37 was biased towards CD4+. SARS-CoV-2 specificity was not confirmed for the second-wave clones peaking on day 37.

What was sequenced was PBMCs or a T cell subset sorted from them (not recorded which). This sequence originates from an adult woman who had mild COVID-19 (a few samples of this study predate the infection). The sample titles of this study are shuffled in the database, so cell type and time point are left out; the donor was told from shared clones. The sequence joins TRBV12-3 or TRBV12-4 to TRBJ1-2, with 8 middle bases fitting TRBD1. CDR3 protein: CASTQDRESYGYTF. The nucleotide sequence reads TGTGCCAGCACCCAGGACAGGGAATCTTATGGCTACACCTTC.